The 13 T cell receptor beta chains presented below share a single source sample, sequenced in a study of T cells in Graves' hyperthyroidism and ophthalmopathy. RNA transcripts were the template for amplifying TCR beta CDR3 regions. TCR CDR3 regions were first amplified by RT-PCR with HTBI primers. Via MiXCR, TCRdb re-called the multiplex PCR reads, giving one row per CDR3 protein. This sample has fewer than 800,000 distinct CDR3 sequences; 15% to 20% occur once, and the top ten carry over 7.5%. Material: blood. These receptors originate from a man aged 18 to 29 with Graves' hyperthyroidism.

This clonotype was seen at least ten times. The CDR3 DNA sequence: TGCAGTGCTAGAGCGGACAGGGCCCAGCGGGAGGGCCTCTACAATGAGCAGTTCTTC. This gives the protein CSARADRAQREGLYNEQFF. The chain is built from TRBV20-1 and TRBJ2-1; 10 bases agree with TRBD2. V was pared by 1 base and J by 3 bases, with 15 bases of the junction left unmatched. This CDR3 has 19 residues. Germline CDR1 reads DFQATT; CDR2 reads SNEGSKA (reference sequence).

To note about this clonotype: One end of the junction does not line up with germline, which may come from a read error. The chain uses TRBV28 and TRBJ1-4; D is unresolved. CDR1 and CDR2 (germline): MDHEN, SYDVKM. The CDR3 spans 12 residues. CDR3: CASLGPYEELFF. DNA for the CDR3: TGTGCCAGCCTCGGGCCGTATGAAGAACTGTTTTTT.

The chain has TRBV18 and TRBJ2-7; D could derive from TRBD1 or TRBD2 (5 bases each). This CDR3 is built from 14 residues. CDR1 is KGHSH and CDR2 is LQKENI in the germline V gene. V shed 7 bases and J shed 1 base, with 14 bases lying between them. The CDR3 coding sequence is TGTGCCAGCTTACCGATAGGGACGTCCTACGAGCAGTACTTC. Protein sequence: CASLPIGTSYEQYF.

The chain uses TRBV6-2 or TRBV6-3 and TRBJ1-2; 7 positions agree with TRBD1. Germline-derived CDR1 and CDR2 are MNHEY and SVGEGT. The V and J ends lost 6 bases and 4 bases, in that order; junction bases with no gene match: 14. The CDR3 loop spans 16 amino acids. In nucleotides, the CDR3 is TGTGCCAGCAGCCCGGGAAGGGGGCCCCCCATCTATGGCTACACCTTC. Encoded protein: CASSPGRGPPIYGYTF.

This clonotype has a count of ten or more. The chain carries TRBV7-3 and TRBJ1-1; D might be TRBD1 (5 bases). With 1 base removed from V and 7 bases from J, the gap between germline ends came to 10 bases. The CDR3 extends over 13 amino acids. CDR1 and CDR2 from the germline V gene are SGHTA and FQGTGA. CDR3 coding DNA: TGTGCCAGCAGCTTAATGCAGGGCGATGAAGCTTTCTTT. Its translation is CASSLMQGDEAFF.

This clonotype has at least ten counts. V usage is TRBV5-8 and J usage is TRBJ2-7, with TRBD2 matching 7 bases. The CDR3 has 15 amino acids. J was trimmed by 6 bases and V by 3 bases; bases with no gene match: 12. The V gene's germline CDR1 is SGHTS and CDR2 YDEGEE. CDR3 coding DNA: TGTGCCAGCAGCTCGAACCAGGGAGGGTCACCCGAGCAGTACTTC. It yields the protein CASSSNQGGSPEQYF. The entire variable domain, with the rest obtained from reference TRBV5-8 and TRBJ2-7, is as follows: EAGVTQSPTHLIKTRGQQATLRCSPISGHTSVYWYQQALGLGLQFLLWYDEGEERNRGNFPPRFSGRQFPNYSSELNVNALELEDSALYLCASSSNQGGSPEQYFGPGTRLTVT.

The V and J genes are TRBV2 and TRBJ1-2; D uncertain. Germline V CDR1 and CDR2: SNHLY, FYNNEI. The CDR3 has 14 residues. The V and J ends lost 7 bases and 0 bases respectively, with 12 bases between them. Here the CDR3 DNA reads TGTGCCAGCATTCCGGAGCAGACTAACTATGGCTACACCTTC. This sequence encodes CASIPEQTNYGYTF.

The chain recombines TRBV2 with TRBJ1-2; TRBD1 matches 7 bases. In germline, CDR1 is SNHLY, CDR2 FYNNEI. J gave up 6 bases and V 8 bases, and 12 bases lay outside the gene matches. The CDR3 sequence is 14 residues long. The CDR3 DNA sequence: TGTGCCAGCTCGCTACCCGCAGGGGGGAATGGCTACACCTTC. This gives the protein CASSLPAGGNGYTF.

This rearrangement joins TRBV19 to TRBJ2-1, with 7 nucleotides matching TRBD1. This CDR3 contains 15 residues. After removal of 0 bases from V and 6 bases from J, the junction contained 5 bases not matched to a gene. Germline V gives CDR1 LNHDA, CDR2 SQIVND (reference sequence). The CDR3 here is CASSIEGGPFNEQFF. The CDR3 DNA follows: TGTGCCAGTAGTATAGAAGGGGGCCCCTTCAATGAGCAGTTCTTC.

The table lists this clonotype with many counts. V usage is TRBV20-1 and J usage is TRBJ1-5, with 7 positions matching TRBD1. This CDR3 is 14 amino acids long. The J segment lost 2 bases and the V segment lost 0 bases, leaving 1 base of the junction unmatched. CDR1 DFQATT and CDR2 SNEGSKA come from the germline V gene (reference sequence). The CDR3 nucleotides read TGCAGTGCTAGAGATGACAGGGGCAATCAGCCCCAGCATTTT. Protein product: CSARDDRGNQPQHF.

This clonotype was detected ten times or more. V and J are TRBV28 and TRBJ2-1; D possibly uses TRBD1 or TRBD2 (6 bases each). The germline V gene has CDR1 MDHEN and CDR2 SYDVKM. Deletions cut 3 bases from V and 0 bases from J, with 24 bases between. The CDR3 is 20 residues long. The CDR3 sequence is CASSFWAGEMEGSSYNEQFF. For the CDR3, the DNA is TGTGCCAGCAGTTTCTGGGCAGGGGAGATGGAGGGGAGCTCCTACAATGAGCAGTTCTTC.

This clonotype was seen ten or more times. The chain carries TRBV2 and TRBJ2-3; maybe TRBD2 (6 bases). V was pared by 9 bases and J by 6 bases, with 16 bases between. CDR3 length equals 13 residues. The germline CDR1 and CDR2 sequences are SNHLY and FYNNEI. CDR3 nucleotide sequence: TGTGCCAGAATAAGGGCGGAGGGGGATACGCAGTATTTT. This gives the protein CARIRAEGDTQYF.

This clonotype showed up many times. The rearrangement uses TRBV11-2 and TRBJ2-2; possible D gene TRBD1, 6 bases. The CDR3 runs to 15 residues. Per germline, CDR1 SGHAT and CDR2 FQNNGV. V was cut by 6 bases and J by 1 base, with 12 bases left in between. The CDR3 here is CASRRPGQNTGELFF. The CDR3 DNA is TGTGCCAGCAGGCGACCGGGACAGAACACCGGGGAGCTGTTTTTT.